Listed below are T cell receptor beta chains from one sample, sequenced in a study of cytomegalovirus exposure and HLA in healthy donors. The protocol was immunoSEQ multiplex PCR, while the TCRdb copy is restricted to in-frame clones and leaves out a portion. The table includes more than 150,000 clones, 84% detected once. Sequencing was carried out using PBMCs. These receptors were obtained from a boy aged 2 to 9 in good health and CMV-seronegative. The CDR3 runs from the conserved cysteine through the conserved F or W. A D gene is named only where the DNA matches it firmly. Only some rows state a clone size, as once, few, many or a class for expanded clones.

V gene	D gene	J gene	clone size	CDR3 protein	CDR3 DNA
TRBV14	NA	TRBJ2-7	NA	CASTPGYGILLSEQYF	TGTGCCAGCACCCCGGGGTATGGGATCCTGTTGTCCGAGCAGTACTTC
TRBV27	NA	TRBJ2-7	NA	CASSQGSTYEQYF	TGTGCCAGCAGTCAGGGATCCACCTACGAGCAGTACTTC
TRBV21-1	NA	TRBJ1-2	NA	CASSKKEIQGKWYGYTF	TGTGCCAGCAGCAAAAAGGAGATACAGGGGAAGTGGTATGGCTACACCTTC
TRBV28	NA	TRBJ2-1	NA	CASSFQGVSYWNEQFF	TGTGCCAGCAGTTTCCAGGGCGTATCTTACTGGAATGAGCAGTTCTTC
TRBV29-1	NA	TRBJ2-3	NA	CSVEPPPGGFTDTQYF	TGCAGCGTTGAACCCCCCCCAGGTGGGTTCACAGATACGCAGTATTTT
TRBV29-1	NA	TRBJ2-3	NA	CSVERGDGTDTQYF	TGCAGCGTTGAACGGGGAGATGGAACAGATACGCAGTATTTT
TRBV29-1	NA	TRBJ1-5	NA	CSAKYSNQPQHF	TGCAGCGCTAAGTATAGCAATCAGCCCCAGCATTTT
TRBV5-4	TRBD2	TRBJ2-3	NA	CASSHRLASSTDTQYF	TGTGCCAGCAGCCACCGACTAGCGTCTAGCACAGATACGCAGTATTTT
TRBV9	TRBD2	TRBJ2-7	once	CASSSGAGDRQYF	TGTGCCAGCAGCTCTGGGGCGGGGGATCGGCAGTACTTC
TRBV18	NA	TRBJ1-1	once	CASSPRDNPNTEAFF	TGTGCCAGCTCACCACGTGACAATCCGAACACTGAAGCTTTCTTT
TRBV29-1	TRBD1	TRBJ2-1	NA	CSAETGGGIYNEQFF	TGCAGCGCAGAGACAGGGGGCGGAATCTACAATGAGCAGTTCTTC
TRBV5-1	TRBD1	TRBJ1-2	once	CASSYDRGGYTF	TGCGCCAGCAGCTACGACAGGGGAGGCTACACCTTC
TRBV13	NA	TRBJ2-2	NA	CASSLGLSTGELFF	TGTGCCAGCAGCTTAGGACTCTCCACCGGGGAGCTGTTTTTT
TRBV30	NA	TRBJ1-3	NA	CAWSVGGAGSGNTIYF	TGTGCCTGGAGTGTAGGAGGGGCTGGATCTGGAAACACCATATATTTT
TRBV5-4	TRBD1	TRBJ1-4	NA	CASSLAGTANEKLFF	TGTGCCAGCAGCTTGGCCGGGACAGCGAATGAAAAACTGTTTTTT
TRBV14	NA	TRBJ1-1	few	CASSPRLNTEAFF	TGTGCCAGCAGTCCCAGGCTGAACACTGAAGCTTTCTTT
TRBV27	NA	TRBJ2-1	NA	CASSPQGIWSYNEQFF	TGTGCCAGCAGTCCTCAGGGGATATGGTCCTACAATGAGCAGTTCTTC
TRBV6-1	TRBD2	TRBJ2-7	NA	CASSVMIAGGSSSYEQYF	TGTGCCAGCAGTGTCATGATAGCGGGAGGTTCTAGCTCCTACGAGCAGTACTTC
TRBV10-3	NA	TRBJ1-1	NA	CAISPRFLNTEAFF	TGTGCCATCTCTCCCAGGTTTTTGAACACTGAAGCTTTCTTT
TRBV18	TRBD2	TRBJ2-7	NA	CASSPSSGASGLIYEQYF	TGTGCCAGCTCACCATCCTCTGGGGCTAGCGGGCTGATCTACGAGCAGTACTTC
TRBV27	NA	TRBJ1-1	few	CASSVAGARNTEAFF	TGTGCCAGCAGTGTAGCGGGGGCTCGGAACACTGAAGCTTTCTTT
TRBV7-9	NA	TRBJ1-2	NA	CASSLTGQPGKGYTF	TGTGCCAGCAGCTTAACGGGACAACCGGGGAAAGGCTACACCTTC
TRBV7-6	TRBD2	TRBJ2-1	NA	CASSLGHTSGNNEQFF	TGTGCCAGCAGCTTAGGTCATACTAGCGGGAACAATGAGCAGTTCTTC
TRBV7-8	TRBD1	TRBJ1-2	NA	CASSQPGQGNGYTF	TGTGCCAGCAGCCAACCGGGACAGGGGAATGGCTACACCTTC
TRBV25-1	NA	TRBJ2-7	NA	CASSEFGTGMDEQYF	TGTGCCAGCAGTGAATTTGGTACAGGGATGGACGAGCAGTACTTC
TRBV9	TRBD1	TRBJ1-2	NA	CASSSGTGNYGYTF	TGTGCCAGCAGCTCGGGGACAGGAAACTATGGCTACACCTTC
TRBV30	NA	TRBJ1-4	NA	CAWSVNGRGNEKLFF	TGTGCCTGGAGTGTAAACGGCCGGGGTAATGAAAAACTGTTTTTT
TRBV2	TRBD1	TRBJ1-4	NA	CASSGRDRGRTTNEKLFF	TGTGCCAGCAGTGGGCGAGACAGGGGACGTACAACTAATGAAAAACTGTTTTTT
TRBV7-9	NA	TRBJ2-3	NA	CASSLSGDTQYF	TGTGCCAGCAGCTTAAGCGGGGATACGCAGTATTTT
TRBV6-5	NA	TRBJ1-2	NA	CAVSGSGGYGYTF	TGTGCCGTCTCGGGTAGTGGCGGCTATGGCTACACCTTC
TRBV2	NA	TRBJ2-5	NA	CASWLAVYQETQYF	TGTGCCAGCTGGTTAGCTGTGTACCAAGAGACCCAGTACTTC
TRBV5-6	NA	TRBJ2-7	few	CASRGASYEQYF	TGTGCCAGCAGAGGGGCGTCCTACGAGCAGTACTTC
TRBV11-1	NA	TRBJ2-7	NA	CASSSPGALNYYEQYF	TGTGCCAGCAGCTCTCCCGGTGCACTAAACTACTACGAGCAGTACTTC
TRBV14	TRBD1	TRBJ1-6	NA	CASSSGTGYSPLHF	TGTGCCAGCAGCTCCGGGACAGGGTATTCACCCCTCCACTTT
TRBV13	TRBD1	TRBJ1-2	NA	CASSAPGQGNGYTF	TGTGCCAGCAGCGCTCCGGGACAGGGTAATGGCTACACCTTC
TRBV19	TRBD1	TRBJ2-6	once	CASSTQGAGANVLTF	TGTGCCAGTAGTACACAGGGGGCTGGGGCCAACGTCCTGACTTTC
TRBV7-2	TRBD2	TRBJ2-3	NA	CASSLASGRWGGTDTQYF	TGTGCCAGCAGCTTAGCTAGCGGGAGATGGGGAGGCACAGATACGCAGTATTTT
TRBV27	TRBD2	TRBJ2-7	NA	CASSLMREAHEQYF	TGTGCCAGCAGTTTAATGCGGGAGGCCCACGAGCAGTACTTC
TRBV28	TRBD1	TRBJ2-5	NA	CASSLGTGGLQETQYF	TGTGCCAGCAGTCTCGGGACAGGGGGCCTCCAAGAGACCCAGTACTTC
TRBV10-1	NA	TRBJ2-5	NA	CASSEGGRPGETQYF	TGCGCCAGCAGTGAGGGCGGCCGCCCGGGGGAGACCCAGTACTTC
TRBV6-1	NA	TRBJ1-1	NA	CASSEGREGGTEAFF	TGTGCCAGCAGTGAAGGGCGTGAGGGTGGCACTGAAGCTTTCTTT
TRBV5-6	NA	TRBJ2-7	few	CASSLRQVRSYEQYF	TGTGCCAGCAGCTTACGACAGGTCCGCTCCTACGAGCAGTACTTC
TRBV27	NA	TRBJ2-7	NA	CASSYGRAHEQYF	TGTGCCAGCAGTTATGGCAGGGCCCACGAGCAGTACTTC
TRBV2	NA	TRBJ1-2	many	CARSLETNYGYTF	TGTGCCAGATCCTTGGAGACTAACTATGGCTACACCTTC
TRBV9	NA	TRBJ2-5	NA	CASSYRVGQETQYF	TGTGCCAGCAGCTACAGGGTGGGCCAAGAGACCCAGTACTTC
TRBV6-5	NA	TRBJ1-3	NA	CASRALSGNTIYF	TGTGCCAGCAGGGCCCTCTCTGGAAACACCATATATTTT
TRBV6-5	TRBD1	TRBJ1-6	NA	CASSYSIQGNSPLHF	TGTGCCAGCAGTTACTCGATACAGGGGAATTCACCCCTCCACTTT